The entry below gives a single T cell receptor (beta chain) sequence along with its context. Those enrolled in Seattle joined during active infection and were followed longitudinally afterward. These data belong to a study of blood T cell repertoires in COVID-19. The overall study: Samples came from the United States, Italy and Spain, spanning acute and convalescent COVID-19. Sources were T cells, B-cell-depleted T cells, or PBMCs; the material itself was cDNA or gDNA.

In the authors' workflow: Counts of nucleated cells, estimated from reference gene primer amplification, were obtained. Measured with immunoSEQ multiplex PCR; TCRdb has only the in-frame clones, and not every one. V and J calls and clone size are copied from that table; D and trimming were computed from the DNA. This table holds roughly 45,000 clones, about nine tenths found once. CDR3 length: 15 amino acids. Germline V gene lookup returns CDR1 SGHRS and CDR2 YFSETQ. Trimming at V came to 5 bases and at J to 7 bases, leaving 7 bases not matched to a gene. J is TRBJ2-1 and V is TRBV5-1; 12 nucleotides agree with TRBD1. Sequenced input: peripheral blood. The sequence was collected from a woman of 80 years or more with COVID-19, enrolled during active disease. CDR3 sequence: CASSPGQGAFNEQFF. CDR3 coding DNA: TGCGCCAGCAGTCCGGGACAGGGGGCGTTTAATGAGCAGTTCTTC.